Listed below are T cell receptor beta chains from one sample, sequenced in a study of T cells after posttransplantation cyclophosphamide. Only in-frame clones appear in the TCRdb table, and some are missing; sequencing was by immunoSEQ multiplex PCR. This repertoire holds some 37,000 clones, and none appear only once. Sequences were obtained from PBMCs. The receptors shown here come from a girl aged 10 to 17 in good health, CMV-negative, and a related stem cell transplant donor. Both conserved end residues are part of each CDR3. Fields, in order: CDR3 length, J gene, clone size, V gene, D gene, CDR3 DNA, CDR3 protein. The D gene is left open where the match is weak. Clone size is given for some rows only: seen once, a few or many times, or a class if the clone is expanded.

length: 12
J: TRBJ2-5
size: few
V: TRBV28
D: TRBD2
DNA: TGTGCCACAGCGGGAGGGCCACGAGCCCAGTACTTC
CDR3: CATAGGPRAQYF

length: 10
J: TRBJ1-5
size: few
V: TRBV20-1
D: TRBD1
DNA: TGCAGTGGGACAGGGGGCACCCAGCATTTT
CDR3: CSGTGGTQHF

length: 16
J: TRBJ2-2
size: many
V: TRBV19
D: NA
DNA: TGTGCCAGTAGTATAGGATCGGGCAGGGGAACCGGGGAGCTGTTTTTT
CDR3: CASSIGSGRGTGELFF

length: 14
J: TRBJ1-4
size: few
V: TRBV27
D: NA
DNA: TGTGCCAGCAAAGAGACAGGTTCAAATGAAAAACTGTTTTTT
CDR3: CASKETGSNEKLFF

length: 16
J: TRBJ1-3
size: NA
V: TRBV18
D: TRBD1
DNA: TGTGCCAGCTCACCAGGACAGGGGGTCTCTGGAAACACCATATATTTT
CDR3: CASSPGQGVSGNTIYF

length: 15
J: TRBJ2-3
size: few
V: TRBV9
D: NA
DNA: TGTGCCAGCAGCGTAGTATCGGTCGGCACAGATACGCAGTATTTT
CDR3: CASSVVSVGTDTQYF

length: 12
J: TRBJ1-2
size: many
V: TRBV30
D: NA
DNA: TGTGCCTGGAGGCCCGGGAACTATGGCTACACCTTC
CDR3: CAWRPGNYGYTF

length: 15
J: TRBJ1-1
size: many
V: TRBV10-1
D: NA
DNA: TGCGCCAGCAGCCCCGGTCGACAGAGCTACACTGAAGCTTTCTTT
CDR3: CASSPGRQSYTEAFF

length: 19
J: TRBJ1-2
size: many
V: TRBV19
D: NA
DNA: TGTGCCAGTAGCGATACGGGTAGGATTGAACAGGGTCTGTCCTATGGCTACACCTTC
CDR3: CASSDTGRIEQGLSYGYTF

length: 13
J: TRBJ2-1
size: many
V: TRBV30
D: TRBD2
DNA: TGTGCCTGGAGCTCCAGCGGGGTGCATGAGCAGTTCTTC
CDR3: CAWSSSGVHEQFF

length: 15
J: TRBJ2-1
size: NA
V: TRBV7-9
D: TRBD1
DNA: TGTGCCAGCAGCGATGCAGGGGGCTACTACAATGAGCAGTTCTTC
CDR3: CASSDAGGYYNEQFF

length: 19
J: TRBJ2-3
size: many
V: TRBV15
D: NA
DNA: TGTGCCACCAGCAGAGACCCCACCTTTCTTCCGGGTAGCACAGATACGCAGTATTTT
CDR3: CATSRDPTFLPGSTDTQYF

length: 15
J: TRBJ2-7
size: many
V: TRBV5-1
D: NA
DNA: TGCGCCAGCACCCTCAGAACCGGCGGGACGGATGAGCAGTACTTC
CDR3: CASTLRTGGTDEQYF

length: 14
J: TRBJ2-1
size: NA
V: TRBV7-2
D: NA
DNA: TGTGCCAGCAGCTTAGCCTATTCGGGGAATGAGCAGTTCTTC
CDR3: CASSLAYSGNEQFF

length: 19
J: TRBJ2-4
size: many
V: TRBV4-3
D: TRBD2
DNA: TGCGCCAGCAGCCAAGAACTAGGGTTAGCGGGAGTGACCAAAAACATTCAGTACTTC
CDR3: CASSQELGLAGVTKNIQYF

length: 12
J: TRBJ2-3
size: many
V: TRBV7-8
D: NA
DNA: TGTGCCAGCACGGGTGAGAGAGATACGCAGTATTTT
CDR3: CASTGERDTQYF

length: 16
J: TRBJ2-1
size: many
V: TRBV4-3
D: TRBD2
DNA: TGCGCCAGCAGCCTAGGACTAGCGGGAGGGTACAATGAGCAGTTCTTC
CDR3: CASSLGLAGGYNEQFF

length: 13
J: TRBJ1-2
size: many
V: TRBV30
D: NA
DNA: TGTGCCTGGAAACCTCAGGGCCGCTATGGCTACACCTTC
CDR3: CAWKPQGRYGYTF

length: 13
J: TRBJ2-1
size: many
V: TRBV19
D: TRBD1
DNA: TGTGCCAGTAGTCCGCGACAGGGCAATGAGCAGTTCTTC
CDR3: CASSPRQGNEQFF

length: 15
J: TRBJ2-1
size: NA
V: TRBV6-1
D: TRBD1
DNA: TGTGCCAGCAGTGAAGCGCAGGGGGCCTACAATGAGCAGTTCTTC
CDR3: CASSEAQGAYNEQFF

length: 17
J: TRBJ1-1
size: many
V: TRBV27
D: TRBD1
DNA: TGTGCCAGCAGTTTGGGGTTAGGTAGGGGGCTCGGCACTGAAGCTTTCTTT
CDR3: CASSLGLGRGLGTEAFF

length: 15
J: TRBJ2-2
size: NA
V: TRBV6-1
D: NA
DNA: TGTGCCAGCAGTGAACAGGGGCTACACACCGGGGAGCTGTTTTTT
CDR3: CASSEQGLHTGELFF

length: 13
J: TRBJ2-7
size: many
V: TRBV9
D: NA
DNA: TGTGCCAGCAGCGGCGCGGTTAGCTACGAGCAGTACTTC
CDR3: CASSGAVSYEQYF

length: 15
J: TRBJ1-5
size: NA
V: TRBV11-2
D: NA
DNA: TGTGCCAGCAGCTTAGGGGGGGGGAGCAATCAGCCCCAGCATTTT
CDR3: CASSLGGGSNQPQHF

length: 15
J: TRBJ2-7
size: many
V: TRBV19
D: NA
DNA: TGTGCCAGTAGTATAAAGAGAGAGATCCTTTACGAGCAGTACTTC
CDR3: CASSIKREILYEQYF

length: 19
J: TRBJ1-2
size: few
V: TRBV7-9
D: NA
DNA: TGTGCCAGCAGCTTATGGGGGCCCCGGCGGCAGGACCCTAACTATGGCTACACCTTC
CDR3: CASSLWGPRRQDPNYGYTF

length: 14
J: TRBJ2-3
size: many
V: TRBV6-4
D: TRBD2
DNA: TGTGCCAGCAGTGAAGCGGGGGGCACAGATACGCAGTATTTT
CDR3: CASSEAGGTDTQYF

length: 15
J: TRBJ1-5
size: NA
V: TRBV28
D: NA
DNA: TGTGCCAGCAGTTTTGGAGAAGCAGGCAATCAGCCCCAGCATTTT
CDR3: CASSFGEAGNQPQHF

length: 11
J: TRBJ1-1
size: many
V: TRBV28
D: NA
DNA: TGTGCCAGCAGTTCCCCCGGACAGTTTTTCTTT
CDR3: CASSSPGQFFF

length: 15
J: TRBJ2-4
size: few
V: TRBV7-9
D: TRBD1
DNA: TGTGCCAGCAGCTTAGCAGACAGGGTGAGAAACATTCAGTACTTC
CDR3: CASSLADRVRNIQYF

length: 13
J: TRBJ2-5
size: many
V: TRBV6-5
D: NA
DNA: TGTGCCAGCAGCCCGGTGATTTCGGAGACCCAGTACTTC
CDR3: CASSPVISETQYF

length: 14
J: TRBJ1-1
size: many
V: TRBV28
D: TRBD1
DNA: TGTGCCAGCAGACTTCAGGGGGCGTGGACTGAAGCTTTCTTT
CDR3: CASRLQGAWTEAFF

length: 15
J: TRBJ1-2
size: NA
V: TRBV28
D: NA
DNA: TGTGCCAGCAGACTTGGGGGCGCCCATAACTATGGCTACACCTTC
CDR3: CASRLGGAHNYGYTF

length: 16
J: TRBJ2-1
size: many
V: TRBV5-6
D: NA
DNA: TGTGCCAGCAGCCACTGGGGGGGCGAGTCCTACAATGAGCAGTTCTTC
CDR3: CASSHWGGESYNEQFF

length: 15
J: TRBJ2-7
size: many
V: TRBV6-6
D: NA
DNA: TGTGCCAGCAGCCCCTTGGGGCATTCCTCCTACGAGCAGTACTTC
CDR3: CASSPLGHSSYEQYF

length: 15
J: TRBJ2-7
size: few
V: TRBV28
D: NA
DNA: TGTGCCAGCAGGGGATGGGGGCAGGGTCTTTACGAGCAGTACTTC
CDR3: CASRGWGQGLYEQYF

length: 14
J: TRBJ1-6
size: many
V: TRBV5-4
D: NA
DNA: TGTGCCAGCAGCTCCGGGAACAAAGGGTCACCCCTCCACTTT
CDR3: CASSSGNKGSPLHF

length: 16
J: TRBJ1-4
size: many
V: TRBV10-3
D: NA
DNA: TGTGCCATCAGTGAGGCTGGACAGAGAACTAATGAAAAACTGTTTTTT
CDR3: CAISEAGQRTNEKLFF

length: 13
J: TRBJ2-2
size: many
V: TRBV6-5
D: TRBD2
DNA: TGTGCCAGCAGTTACGCGGGGGGAGGGGAGCTGTTTTTT
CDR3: CASSYAGGGELFF

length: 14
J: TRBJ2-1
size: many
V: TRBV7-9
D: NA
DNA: TGTGCCAGCAGCCCCACCAGCTCCTACAATGAGCAGTTCTTC
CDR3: CASSPTSSYNEQFF

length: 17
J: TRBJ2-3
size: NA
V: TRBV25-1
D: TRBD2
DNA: TGTGCCAGCAGTGAGGCCTTGGGGCTAGCGGGGGCAGATACGCAGTATTTT
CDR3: CASSEALGLAGADTQYF

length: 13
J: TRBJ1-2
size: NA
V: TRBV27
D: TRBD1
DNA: TGTGCCAGCGGGAGGACAGGACCCCTTGGCTACACCTTC
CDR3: CASGRTGPLGYTF

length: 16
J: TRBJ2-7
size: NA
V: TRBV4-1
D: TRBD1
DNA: TGCGCCAGCAGCCGCTACGCAGGGGACAGCTCCTACGAGCAGTACTTC
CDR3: CASSRYAGDSSYEQYF

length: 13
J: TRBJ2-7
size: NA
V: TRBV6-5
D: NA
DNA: TGTGCCAGCAGTTGGGAGGCGACCTACGAGCAGTACTTC
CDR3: CASSWEATYEQYF

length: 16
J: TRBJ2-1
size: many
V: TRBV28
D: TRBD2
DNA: TGTGCCAGCAGACGTAAGCGGGAGATAGGGTTCAATGAGCAGTTCTTC
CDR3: CASRRKREIGFNEQFF

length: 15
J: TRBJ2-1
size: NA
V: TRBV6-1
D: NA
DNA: TGTGCCAGCAGTGGGTTAGCAGGGGCGGCCAATGAGCAGTTCTTC
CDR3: CASSGLAGAANEQFF

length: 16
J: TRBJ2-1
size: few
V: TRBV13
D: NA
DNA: TGTGCCAGCAGCGTTTGGGGTAGCGGTGAATACAATGAGCAGTTCTTC
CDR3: CASSVWGSGEYNEQFF

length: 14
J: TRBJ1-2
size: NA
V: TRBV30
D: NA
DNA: TGTGCCTGCTCCAGCCCGGGACATAACTATGGCTACACCTTC
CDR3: CACSSPGHNYGYTF

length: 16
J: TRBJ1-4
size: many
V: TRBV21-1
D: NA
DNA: TGTGCCAGCAGCAGGTTATCAGGGGCAACTAATGAAAAACTGTTTTTT
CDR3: CASSRLSGATNEKLFF

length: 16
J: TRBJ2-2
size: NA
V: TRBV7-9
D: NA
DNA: TGTGCCAGCAGCTTATCATGGACTCCCGGGACCGGGGAGCTGTTTTTT
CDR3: CASSLSWTPGTGELFF

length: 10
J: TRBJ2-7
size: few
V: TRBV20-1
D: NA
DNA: TGCAGTGCAGGCGGACTTCAGTCTCGTTTC
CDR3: CSAGGLQSRF

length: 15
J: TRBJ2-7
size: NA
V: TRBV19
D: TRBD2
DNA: TGTGCCAGTAGTGCCCGGACTAGCGGATACCACGAGCAGTACTTC
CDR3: CASSARTSGYHEQYF

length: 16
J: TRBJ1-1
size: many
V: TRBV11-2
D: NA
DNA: TGTGCCAGCAGCCACCCCCATCAGGTAGAGGGTACTGAAGCTTTCTTT
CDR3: CASSHPHQVEGTEAFF

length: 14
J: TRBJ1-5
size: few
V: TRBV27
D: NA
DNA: TGTGCCAGCAGTCCGGGGTCAAATGATCAGCCCCAGCATTTT
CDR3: CASSPGSNDQPQHF

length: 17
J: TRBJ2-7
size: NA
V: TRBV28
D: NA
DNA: TGTGCCAGCAGGACGGTTGGTAGCGGATCCCGGGGCGACGAGCAGTACTTC
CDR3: CASRTVGSGSRGDEQYF

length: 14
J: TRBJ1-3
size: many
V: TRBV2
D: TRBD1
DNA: TGTGCCAGCACCGCAGGGGGGATTGGAAACACCATATATTTT
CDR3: CASTAGGIGNTIYF

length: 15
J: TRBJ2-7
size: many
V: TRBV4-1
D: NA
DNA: TGCGCCAGCAGCCAAGCTAACCAGGACTTCTACGAGCAGTACTTC
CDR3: CASSQANQDFYEQYF

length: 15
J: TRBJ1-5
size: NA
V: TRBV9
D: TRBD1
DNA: TGTGCCAGCAGCGTAGCTGCAGGGGGAGGTCAGCCCCAGCATTTT
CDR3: CASSVAAGGGQPQHF